This T cell receptor (beta chain) was identified in a study of regulatory T cells in long-lasting Graves disease. Study-wide results and caveats: Persistent disease samples used TRBV28, TRBJ1-2 and TRBJ2-5 preferentially.

Arm-PCR with iRepertoire HTBI primers amplified the CDR3 regions for these TCR beta libraries. TCRdb called the multiplex PCR reads again in MiXCR, with one record for every CDR3 protein. The data hold approximately 470,000 distinct CDR3 sequences, with around 15% observed a single time. This clonotype was found many times. Its antigen is undetermined. Indicated time point: newly diagnosed GD, antithyroid drugs for less than 3 months. Preparation of the TCR library used RNA extracted from PBMCs. This CDR3 spans 10 amino acids. Germline assignment: CDR1 DFQATT and CDR2 SNEGSKA (reference sequence). V lost 3 bases and J lost 6, with 4 bases in between. These data were also reused for a study on T cells in Graves' hyperthyroidism and ophthalmopathy.

The rearrangement links TRBV20-1 to TRBJ2-3; no clear D gene. The sample in question was peripheral blood mononuclear cells (PBMCs), obtained at new diagnosis, from a patient treated with antithyroid drugs. The clonotype comes from a man aged 40-50 years with Graves disease. CDR3 DNA sequence: TGCAGTGCTAGGAGCGATACGCAGTATTTT. This codes for CSARSDTQYF.